This T cell receptor beta chain was identified during a study of T cell responses to AZD1222 COVID-19 vaccine. Findings of the study overall: Across the whole spike, CD4 TCRs peaked at regions 160-218 and 743-854. It should be noted that donors were predominantly white British and more often female, and clonal diversity was possibly underestimated.

Note on this clone: Its antigen remains unidentified.

Measured with immunoSEQ multiplex PCR; TCRdb has only the in-frame clones, and not every one. The sample lists over 90,000 clones, around nine tenths occurring once. CDR1 is LNHDA, CDR2 SQIVND, per germline (reference sequence). V was clipped by 5 bases and J by 5 bases, with 7 bases between them. The length of the CDR3 is 12 residues. Specimen: peripheral blood, collected 28 days after the second AZD1222 dose. The receptor comes from an adult who received the AZD1222 COVID-19 vaccine. The rearrangement joins TRBV19 to TRBJ1-3; D remains unclear. This CDR3 reads CASSPRRNTIYF. In DNA, the CDR3 is TGTGCCAGTAGTCCGAGGAGAAACACCATATATTTT.